These T cell receptor beta chains were read from a single sample in a study of identifying expanded T cells in peripheral blood. Clones were sequenced by immunoSEQ multiplex PCR, and TCRdb holds only the in-frame ones, with some missing. The sample includes 95,000 to 100,000 clones, 70% to 90% of them seen just once. What was sequenced was blood. The receptors were sampled from a person aged 18 to 69 in good health. Each CDR3 is given with its conserved first and last residue. A D gene is named only where the DNA matches it firmly. A clone size is listed for some rows: how often the clone was seen (once, few, many), or a class if it is expanded.

clone size: .
D gene: .
J gene: TRBJ2-3
V gene: TRBV9
CDR3 DNA: TGTGCCAGCAGCGCCCGGGACCCGGTTATTGCAGATACGCAGTATTTT
CDR3 protein: CASSARDPVIADTQYF

clone size: .
D gene: TRBD1
J gene: TRBJ2-5
V gene: TRBV2
CDR3 DNA: TGTGCCAGCAGTGGCGTCCGACAGGGCGGGACCCAGTACTTC
CDR3 protein: CASSGVRQGGTQYF

clone size: .
D gene: .
J gene: TRBJ1-2
V gene: TRBV19
CDR3 DNA: TGTGCCAGTAGTATATTGCAGGTGGCAGGGTATGGCTACACCTTC
CDR3 protein: CASSILQVAGYGYTF

clone size: .
D gene: TRBD2
J gene: TRBJ2-2
V gene: TRBV10-3
CDR3 DNA: TGTGCCATCAGTGACGGACTAGCGGGGAACACCGGGGAGCTGTTTTTT
CDR3 protein: CAISDGLAGNTGELFF

clone size: .
D gene: .
J gene: TRBJ2-7
V gene: TRBV6-5
CDR3 DNA: TGTGCCAGCAGCCGAGGAGGCACTAGCTCCTACGAGCAGTACTTC
CDR3 protein: CASSRGGTSSYEQYF

clone size: once
D gene: TRBD2
J gene: TRBJ2-3
V gene: TRBV7-8
CDR3 DNA: TGTGCCAGCAGCCGGGAGGCTCTAGCGGGGGGAATTAGCACAGATACGCAGTATTTT
CDR3 protein: CASSREALAGGISTDTQYF

clone size: .
D gene: .
J gene: TRBJ2-7
V gene: TRBV30
CDR3 DNA: TGTGCCTGGAGTCTCCCCACAGGGTACGAGCAGTACTTC
CDR3 protein: CAWSLPTGYEQYF

clone size: .
D gene: .
J gene: TRBJ1-5
V gene: TRBV2
CDR3 DNA: TGTGCCAGCAGTGAAGCGGCAACAGGTCCCATCCATTTT
CDR3 protein: CASSEAATGPIHF

clone size: .
D gene: .
J gene: TRBJ2-7
V gene: TRBV23-1
CDR3 DNA: TGCGCCAGCAGTCAAAGGCAGGGGCGCGCCTACGAGCAGTACTTC
CDR3 protein: CASSQRQGRAYEQYF

clone size: .
D gene: TRBD1
J gene: TRBJ2-1
V gene: TRBV7-9
CDR3 DNA: TGTGCCAGCAGCTTGGGGACAGGGCTGAATGAGCAGTTCTTC
CDR3 protein: CASSLGTGLNEQFF

clone size: once
D gene: TRBD1
J gene: TRBJ1-6
V gene: TRBV7-8
CDR3 DNA: TGTGCCAGCAGCTTAGTACGACAGGGGGTCGGATCACCCCTCCACTTT
CDR3 protein: CASSLVRQGVGSPLHF

clone size: .
D gene: TRBD2
J gene: TRBJ2-2
V gene: TRBV7-9
CDR3 DNA: TGTGCCAGCAGCTCACGGCGGGGGGGCCATGCCGGCACCGGGGAGCTGTTTTTT
CDR3 protein: CASSSRRGGHAGTGELFF

clone size: .
D gene: .
J gene: TRBJ2-7
V gene: TRBV7-8
CDR3 DNA: TGTGCCAGCAGCTTAAAGGGTAGCGAGACCGACCTCCCCTACGAGCAGTACTTC
CDR3 protein: CASSLKGSETDLPYEQYF

clone size: .
D gene: TRBD1
J gene: TRBJ2-1
V gene: TRBV7-7
CDR3 DNA: TGTGCCAGCAGCTTAGATCAGGGGGATGAGCAGTTCTTC
CDR3 protein: CASSLDQGDEQFF

clone size: .
D gene: TRBD1
J gene: TRBJ1-4
V gene: TRBV2
CDR3 DNA: TGTGCCAGCAGTGATCGTCAGGGGGCTGAAAAACTGTTTTTT
CDR3 protein: CASSDRQGAEKLFF

clone size: .
D gene: .
J gene: TRBJ1-4
V gene: TRBV5-4
CDR3 DNA: TGTGCCAGCAGCTCCGGCGGCAGCACGGCTGAAAAACTGTTTTTT
CDR3 protein: CASSSGGSTAEKLFF

clone size: .
D gene: .
J gene: TRBJ2-7
V gene: TRBV11-2
CDR3 DNA: TGTGCCAGCAGCTTAGATCTGGGGGTCCGCGAGCAGTACTTC
CDR3 protein: CASSLDLGVREQYF

clone size: .
D gene: .
J gene: TRBJ2-3
V gene: TRBV9
CDR3 DNA: TGTGCCAGCAGCGTAGATGGCCATAGCACAGATACGCAGTATTTT
CDR3 protein: CASSVDGHSTDTQYF

clone size: .
D gene: .
J gene: TRBJ1-4
V gene: TRBV18
CDR3 DNA: TGTGCCAGCTCACCATTTGAGGGAACGACTAATGAAAAACTGTTTTTT
CDR3 protein: CASSPFEGTTNEKLFF

clone size: few
D gene: TRBD2
J gene: TRBJ2-3
V gene: TRBV4-3
CDR3 DNA: TGCGCCAGCAGCCAAAGGACTAGCGGGGGGGGTACAGATACGCAGTATTTT
CDR3 protein: CASSQRTSGGGTDTQYF